Detailed here is one TCR beta chain. Antigen specificity is unknown. Combining a sample-barcoded 5' primer with a J-beta primer mix, a second PCR ran for roughly 6 to 11 cycles. TCRdb processed the 5' RACE reads anew with MiXCR; each CDR3 protein has one entry. The repertoire has 1.5 million to 1.9 million distinct CDR3 sequences, 35% to 45% of them found once; the top ten carry under 5%. This record belongs to a study of blood T cells in healthy people across ages. No fewer than 7 million PBMCs went into each sample. Germline loops: CDR1 SGHTA, CDR2 FQGTGA. The CDR3 extends over 14 amino acids. With 0 bases removed from V and 6 bases from J, the gap between germline ends came to 11 bases. The study, taken as a whole, reports: Naive T cell percentage by flow cytometry tracked strongly with beta diversity. The fall in TCR beta diversity per million T cells was roughly linear with age. Naive CD4+ cell counts and diversity both ran higher in long-lived than in aged donors.

The sequence came from a woman between 18 and 29 years old in good health. Material for sequencing was blood. The chain recombines TRBV7-3 with TRBJ1-2; D is unclear. The CDR3 DNA is TGTGCCAGCAGCTTAACCCCCGGGTTGAATGGCTACACCTTC. Translating it yields CASSLTPGLNGYTF.